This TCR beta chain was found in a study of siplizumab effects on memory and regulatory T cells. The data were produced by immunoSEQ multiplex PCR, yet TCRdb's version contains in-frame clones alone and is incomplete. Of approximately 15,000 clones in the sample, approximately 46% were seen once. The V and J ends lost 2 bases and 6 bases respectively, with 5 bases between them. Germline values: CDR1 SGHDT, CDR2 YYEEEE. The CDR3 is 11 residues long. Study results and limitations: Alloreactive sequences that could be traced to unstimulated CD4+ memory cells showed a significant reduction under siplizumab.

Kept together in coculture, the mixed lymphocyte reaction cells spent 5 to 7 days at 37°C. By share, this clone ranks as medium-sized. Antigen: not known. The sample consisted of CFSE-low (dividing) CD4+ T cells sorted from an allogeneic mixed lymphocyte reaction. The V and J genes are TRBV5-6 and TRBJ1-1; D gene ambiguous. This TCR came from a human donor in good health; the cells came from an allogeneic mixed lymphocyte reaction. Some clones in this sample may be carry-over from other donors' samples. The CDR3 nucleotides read TGTGCCAGCAGCTTCAGCTCTGAAGCTTTCTTT. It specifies CASSFSSEAFF.